A selection of T cell receptor beta chains follows, all from one sample in a study of OX40 agonist ivuxolimab in advanced cancers. Data came from immunoSEQ multiplex PCR; TCRdb stores just in-frame clones and leaves some out. The profile shows some 76,000 clones, approximately 84% of them singletons. Sequences were derived from CD4+ or CD8+ T cells sorted from blood, sampled in a trial of the OX40 agonist ivuxolimab. These receptors were collected from an adult with an advanced solid tumor such as melanoma, head and neck, liver or kidney cancer. CDR3s include the opening cysteine and the closing phenylalanine or tryptophan. Fields, in order: CDR3 protein, CDR3 DNA, clone size, D gene, J gene, V gene. A D gene is named only where the DNA matches it firmly. Expanded clones are given a class, and other clones once, few, many or no size at all.

CDR3aa: CSVFSLAGVTDTQYF; CDR3nt: TGCAGCGTTTTTTCCCTAGCGGGAGTTACAGATACGCAGTATTTT; abundance: .; d_gene: TRBD2; j_gene: TRBJ2-3; v_gene: TRBV29-1
CDR3aa: CASSFGRGRYGYTF; CDR3nt: TGCGCCAGCAGCTTCGGACGGGGGAGGTATGGCTACACCTTC; abundance: once; d_gene: .; j_gene: TRBJ1-2; v_gene: TRBV5-1
CDR3aa: CASSPEDRLFSGSRTDTQYF; CDR3nt: TGTGCCAGCTCACCGGAGGACAGGTTGTTTAGCGGGAGTAGGACAGATACGCAGTATTTT; abundance: once; d_gene: TRBD2; j_gene: TRBJ2-3; v_gene: TRBV18
CDR3aa: CASSLSLAGGANTGELFF; CDR3nt: TGTGCCAGCAGCTTAAGTCTAGCGGGTGGCGCGAACACCGGGGAGCTGTTTTTT; abundance: .; d_gene: TRBD2; j_gene: TRBJ2-2; v_gene: TRBV7-3
CDR3aa: CASSSAGTYYGYTF; CDR3nt: TGTGCCAGCAGTTCCGCCGGGACATACTATGGCTACACCTTC; abundance: .; d_gene: .; j_gene: TRBJ1-2; v_gene: TRBV28
CDR3aa: CASSPWTGGLETQYF; CDR3nt: TGTGCCAGCAGTCCGTGGACAGGGGGCTTGGAGACCCAGTACTTC; abundance: once; d_gene: TRBD1; j_gene: TRBJ2-5; v_gene: TRBV27
CDR3aa: CASSFAFGAFF; CDR3nt: TGTGCCAGCAGTTTCGCCTTTGGGGCTTTCTTT; abundance: .; d_gene: .; j_gene: TRBJ1-1; v_gene: TRBV28
CDR3aa: CASSFTGTGSYEQYF; CDR3nt: TGTGCCAGCAGCTTCACCGGGACAGGGTCCTACGAGCAGTACTTC; abundance: .; d_gene: TRBD1; j_gene: TRBJ2-7; v_gene: TRBV5-5
CDR3aa: CASSLSGREWPQHF; CDR3nt: TGCGCCAGCAGTTTGTCGGGGAGAGAGTGGCCCCAGCATTTT; abundance: few; d_gene: .; j_gene: TRBJ1-5; v_gene: TRBV5-1
CDR3aa: CASSVGDSGRGTNTGELFF; CDR3nt: TGTGCCAGCAGCGTAGGCGATAGCGGGAGGGGTACGAACACCGGGGAGCTGTTTTTT; abundance: once; d_gene: TRBD2; j_gene: TRBJ2-2; v_gene: TRBV9
CDR3aa: CASSLEGTETQYF; CDR3nt: TGTGCCAGCAGCTTAGAAGGAACCGAGACCCAGTACTTC; abundance: few; d_gene: .; j_gene: TRBJ2-5; v_gene: TRBV11-3
CDR3aa: CSAIRGGSYNEQFF; CDR3nt: TGCAGTGCTATAAGGGGAGGTTCCTACAATGAGCAGTTCTTC; abundance: few; d_gene: .; j_gene: TRBJ2-1; v_gene: TRBV29-1
CDR3aa: CASSSETGSREKLFF; CDR3nt: TGTGCCAGCAGCTCCGAGACAGGATCTCGAGAAAAACTGTTTTTT; abundance: .; d_gene: .; j_gene: TRBJ1-4; v_gene: TRBV7-8
CDR3aa: CASSKMQGGRTQYF; CDR3nt: TGTGCCAGCAGCAAGATGCAGGGAGGGAGGACCCAGTACTTC; abundance: .; d_gene: TRBD2; j_gene: TRBJ2-5; v_gene: TRBV11-3
CDR3aa: CASSRTGSRETQYF; CDR3nt: TGTGCCAGCAGCAGGACAGGGAGCCGAGAGACCCAGTACTTC; abundance: .; d_gene: TRBD1; j_gene: TRBJ2-5; v_gene: TRBV7-2
CDR3aa: CASSPMARRNRADTQYF; CDR3nt: TGTGCCAGCTCACCGATGGCTAGGCGTAATAGAGCAGATACGCAGTATTTT; abundance: .; d_gene: .; j_gene: TRBJ2-3; v_gene: TRBV18
CDR3aa: CASSWVRRNTGELFF; CDR3nt: TGTGCCAGCAGTTGGGTCAGAAGAAACACCGGGGAGCTGTTTTTT; abundance: .; d_gene: .; j_gene: TRBJ2-2; v_gene: TRBV27